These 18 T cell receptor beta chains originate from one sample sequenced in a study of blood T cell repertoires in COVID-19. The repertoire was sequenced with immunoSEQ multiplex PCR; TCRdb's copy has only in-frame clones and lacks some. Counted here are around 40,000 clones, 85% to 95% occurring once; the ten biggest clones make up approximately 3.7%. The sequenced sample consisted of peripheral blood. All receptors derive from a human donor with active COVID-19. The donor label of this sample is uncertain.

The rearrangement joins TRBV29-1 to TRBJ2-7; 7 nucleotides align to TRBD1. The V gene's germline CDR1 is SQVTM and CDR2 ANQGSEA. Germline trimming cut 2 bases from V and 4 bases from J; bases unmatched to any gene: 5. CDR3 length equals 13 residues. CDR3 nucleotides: TGCAGCGTTGAAACAGACAGGGATTACGAGCAGTACTTC. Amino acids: CSVETDRDYEQYF.

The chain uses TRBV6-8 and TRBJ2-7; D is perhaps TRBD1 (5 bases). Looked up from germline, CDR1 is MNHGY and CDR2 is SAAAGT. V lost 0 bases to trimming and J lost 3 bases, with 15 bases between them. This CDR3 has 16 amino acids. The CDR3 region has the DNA TGTGCCAGCAGTTACTCACAGGCCAAGTGGGTCTACGAGCAGTACTTC. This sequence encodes CASSYSQAKWVYEQYF.

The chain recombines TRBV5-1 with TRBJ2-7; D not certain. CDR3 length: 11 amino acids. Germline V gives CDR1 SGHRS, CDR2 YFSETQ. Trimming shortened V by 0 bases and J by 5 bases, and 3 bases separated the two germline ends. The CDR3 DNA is TGCGCCAGCAGCTTGGAGCACGAGCAGTACTTC. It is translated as CASSLEHEQYF.

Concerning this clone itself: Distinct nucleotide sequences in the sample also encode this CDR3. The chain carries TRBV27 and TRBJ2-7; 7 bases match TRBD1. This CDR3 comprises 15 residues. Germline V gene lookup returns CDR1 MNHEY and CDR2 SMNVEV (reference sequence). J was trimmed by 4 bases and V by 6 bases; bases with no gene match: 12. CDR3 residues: CASSLAQTGYYEQYF. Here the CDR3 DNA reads TGTGCCAGCAGCCTCGCGCAGACAGGGTATTACGAGCAGTACTTC.

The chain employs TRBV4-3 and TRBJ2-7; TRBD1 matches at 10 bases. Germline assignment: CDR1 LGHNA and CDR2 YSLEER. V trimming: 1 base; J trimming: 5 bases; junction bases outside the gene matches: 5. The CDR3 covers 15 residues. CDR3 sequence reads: CASSQGTGGWDEQYF. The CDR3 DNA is TGCGCCAGCAGCCAAGGGACAGGGGGATGGGACGAGCAGTACTTC.

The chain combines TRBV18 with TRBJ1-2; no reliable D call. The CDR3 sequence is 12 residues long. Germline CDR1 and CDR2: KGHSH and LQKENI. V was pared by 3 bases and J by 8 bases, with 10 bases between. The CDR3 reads CASSPAGLGYTF. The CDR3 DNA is TGTGCCAGCTCACCCGCAGGTCTGGGCTACACCTTC.

The CDR3 spells CASSGSGVQYF. CDR3 in DNA: TGTGCCAGCAGTGGATCGGGAGTGCAGTACTTC. This rearrangement joins TRBV11-3 to TRBJ2-7, with D tentatively TRBD2 (6 bases). Germline V gives CDR1 SGHNT, CDR2 YENEEA. The V end was cut by 6 bases, the J end by 9 bases, with 12 bases between. The CDR3 is 11 amino acids.

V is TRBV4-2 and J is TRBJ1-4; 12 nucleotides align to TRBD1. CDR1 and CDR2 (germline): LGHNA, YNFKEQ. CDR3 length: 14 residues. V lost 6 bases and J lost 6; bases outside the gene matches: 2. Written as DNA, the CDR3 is TGTGCCAGCAGGGGGACAGGGGGCGATGAAAAACTGTTTTTT. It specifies CASRGTGGDEKLFF.

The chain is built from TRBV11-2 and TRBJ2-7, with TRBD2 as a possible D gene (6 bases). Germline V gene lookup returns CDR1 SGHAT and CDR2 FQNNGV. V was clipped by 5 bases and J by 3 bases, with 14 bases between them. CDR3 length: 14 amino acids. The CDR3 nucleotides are TGTGCCAGCAGCCTGGGGACTCCCAACTACGAGCAGTACTTC. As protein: CASSLGTPNYEQYF.

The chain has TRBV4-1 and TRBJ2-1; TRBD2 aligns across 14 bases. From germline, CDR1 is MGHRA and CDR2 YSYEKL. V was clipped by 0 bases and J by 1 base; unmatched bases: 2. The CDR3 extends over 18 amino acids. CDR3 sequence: CASSQEGTSGSSYNEQFF. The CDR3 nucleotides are TGCGCCAGCAGCCAAGAGGGGACTAGCGGGAGTTCCTACAATGAGCAGTTCTTC.

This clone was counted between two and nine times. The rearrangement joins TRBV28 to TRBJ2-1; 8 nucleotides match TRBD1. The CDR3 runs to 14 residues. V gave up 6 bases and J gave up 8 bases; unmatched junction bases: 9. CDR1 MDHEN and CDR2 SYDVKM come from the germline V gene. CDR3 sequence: CASRTGAERDEQFF. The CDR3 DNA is TGTGCCAGCAGGACAGGGGCTGAAAGGGATGAGCAGTTCTTC.

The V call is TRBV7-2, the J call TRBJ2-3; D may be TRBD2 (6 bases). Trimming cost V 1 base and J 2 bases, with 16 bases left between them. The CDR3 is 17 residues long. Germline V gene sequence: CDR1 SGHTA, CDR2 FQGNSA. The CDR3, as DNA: TGTGCCAGCAGCTTAGGGCCCCAAGCGGGTAACACAGATACGCAGTATTTT. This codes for CASSLGPQAGNTDTQYF.

The CDR3 sequence is CASSPSPGHVLGYTF. The CDR3 DNA reads TGTGCCAGCAGTCCCAGTCCGGGACACGTCTTAGGCTACACCTTC. The rearrangement uses TRBV6-2 or TRBV6-3 and TRBJ1-2, with D maybe TRBD1 (6 bases). The CDR3 is 15 residues long. Deletions cut 5 bases from V and 8 bases from J, with 21 bases between. Per germline, CDR1 MNHEY and CDR2 SVGEGT.

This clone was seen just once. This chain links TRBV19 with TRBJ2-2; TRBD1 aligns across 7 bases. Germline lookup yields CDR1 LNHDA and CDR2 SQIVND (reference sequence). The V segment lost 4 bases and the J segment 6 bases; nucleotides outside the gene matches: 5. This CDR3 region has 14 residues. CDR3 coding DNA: TGTGCCAGTAGTACACGACAGGGCCCCGGGGAGCTGTTTTTT. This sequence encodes CASSTRQGPGELFF.

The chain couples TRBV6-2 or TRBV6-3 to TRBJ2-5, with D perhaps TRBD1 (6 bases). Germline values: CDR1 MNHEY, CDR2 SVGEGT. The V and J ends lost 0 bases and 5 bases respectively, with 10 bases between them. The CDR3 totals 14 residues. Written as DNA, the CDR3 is TGTGCCAGCAGTTACTCGGGGGCGGCGGAGACCCAGTACTTC. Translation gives CASSYSGAAETQYF.

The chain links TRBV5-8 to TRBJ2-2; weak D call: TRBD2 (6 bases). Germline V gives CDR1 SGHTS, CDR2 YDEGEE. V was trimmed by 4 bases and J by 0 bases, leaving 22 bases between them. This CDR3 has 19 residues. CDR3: CASSSRLLATSTNTGELFF. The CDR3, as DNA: TGTGCCAGCAGCAGCCGTCTGCTAGCCACTAGCACGAACACCGGGGAGCTGTTTTTT.

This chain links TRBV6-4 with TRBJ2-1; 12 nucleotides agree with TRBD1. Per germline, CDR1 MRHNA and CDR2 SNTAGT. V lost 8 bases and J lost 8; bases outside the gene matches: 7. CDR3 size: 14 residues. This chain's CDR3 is CASSPGQGAYEQFF. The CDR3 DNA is TGTGCCAGCTCCCCGGGACAGGGGGCTTATGAGCAGTTCTTC.

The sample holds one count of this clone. Written as DNA, the CDR3 is TGCGCCAGCGGGGGGGGACTAGCTTCAGATACGCAGTATTTT. Translation gives CASGGGLASDTQYF. This rearrangement joins TRBV5-1 to TRBJ2-3; 9 bases match TRBD2. Trimming cost V 7 bases and J 4 bases; bases outside gene matches: 7. This CDR3 is built from 14 residues. Germline loops: CDR1 SGHRS, CDR2 YFSETQ.